Presented here are 3 T cell receptor beta chains from one specimen sequenced in a study of T cells in Graves' hyperthyroidism and ophthalmopathy. Amplification of TCR beta CDR3 regions used RNA as the template. HTBI primers were the set used in a first-round RT-PCR of the TCR CDR3. TCRdb reprocessed the multiplex PCR reads with MiXCR, giving one entry per CDR3 protein. The table includes approximately 600,000 distinct CDR3 sequences, under 20% detected once. Material: blood. The source is a woman aged 25 to 39 with Graves' hyperthyroidism.

The chain is built from TRBV18 and TRBJ1-1; D is perhaps TRBD1 (5 bases). The CDR3 has 14 amino acids. The V gene's germline CDR1 is KGHSH and CDR2 LQKENI. V gave up 3 bases and J gave up 1 base, with 9 bases separating them. This CDR3 reads CASSPGVRNTEAFF. CDR3 DNA: TGTGCCAGCTCACCGGGGGTAAGGAACACTGAAGCTTTCTTT.

This clonotype showed up many times. The J gene is TRBJ2-3, the V gene TRBV7-2; 8 bases are a match to TRBD1. The germline gives CDR1 SGHTA, CDR2 FQGNSA. The CDR3 is made up of 14 amino acids. After removal of 4 bases from V and 4 bases from J, the junction contained 4 bases not matched to a gene. The CDR3 coding sequence is TGTGCCAGCAGCTCGGACAGGGCTGCAGATACGCAGTATTTT. Translation gives CASSSDRAADTQYF.

The chain is built from TRBV11-2 and TRBJ2-7; maybe TRBD1 (6 bases). There are 13 residues in the CDR3. The germline V and J ends were trimmed by 5 bases and 3 bases, with 11 bases remaining between them. Germline V gene lookup returns CDR1 SGHAT and CDR2 FQNNGV. Written as DNA, the CDR3 is TGTGCCAGCAGCAACGGACAGAACTACGAGCAGTACTTC. Amino acids: CASSNGQNYEQYF.